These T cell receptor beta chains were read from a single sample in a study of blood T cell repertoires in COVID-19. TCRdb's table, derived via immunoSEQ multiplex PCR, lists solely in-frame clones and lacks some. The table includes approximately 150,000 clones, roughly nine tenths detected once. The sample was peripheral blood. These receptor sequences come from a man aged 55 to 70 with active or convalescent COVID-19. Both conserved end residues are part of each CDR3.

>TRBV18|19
CASSPRVVAGTGGDTEAFF
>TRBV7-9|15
CASSSYTPENYGYTF
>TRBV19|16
CASSVWQGGKNQPQHF
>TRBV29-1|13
CSVAGQLNTEAFF
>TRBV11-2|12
CASSWQGVEAFF
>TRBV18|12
CASSQGVVEQFF
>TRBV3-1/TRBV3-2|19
CASSFAASGGGARTDTQYF
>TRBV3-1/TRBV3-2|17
CASSHGGGGFYNSPLHF
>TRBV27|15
CASSSWGGSYNEQFF
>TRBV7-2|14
CASSLEEGSRGYTF
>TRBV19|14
CASSIDLRDQPQHF
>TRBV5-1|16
CASSWRQGNDNTEAFF
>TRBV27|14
CASLIRSNTGELFF